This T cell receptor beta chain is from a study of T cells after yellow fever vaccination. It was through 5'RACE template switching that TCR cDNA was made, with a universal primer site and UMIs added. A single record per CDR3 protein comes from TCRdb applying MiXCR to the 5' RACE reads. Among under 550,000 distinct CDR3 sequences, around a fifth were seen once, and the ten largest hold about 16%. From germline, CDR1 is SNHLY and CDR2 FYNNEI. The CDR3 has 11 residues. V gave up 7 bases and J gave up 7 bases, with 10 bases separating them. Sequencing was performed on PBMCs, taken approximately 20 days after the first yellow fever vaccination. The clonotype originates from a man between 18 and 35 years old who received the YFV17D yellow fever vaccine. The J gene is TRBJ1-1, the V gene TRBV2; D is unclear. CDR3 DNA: TGTGCCAGCAATGTTGCAAGTGAAGCTTTCTTT. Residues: CASNVASEAFF.